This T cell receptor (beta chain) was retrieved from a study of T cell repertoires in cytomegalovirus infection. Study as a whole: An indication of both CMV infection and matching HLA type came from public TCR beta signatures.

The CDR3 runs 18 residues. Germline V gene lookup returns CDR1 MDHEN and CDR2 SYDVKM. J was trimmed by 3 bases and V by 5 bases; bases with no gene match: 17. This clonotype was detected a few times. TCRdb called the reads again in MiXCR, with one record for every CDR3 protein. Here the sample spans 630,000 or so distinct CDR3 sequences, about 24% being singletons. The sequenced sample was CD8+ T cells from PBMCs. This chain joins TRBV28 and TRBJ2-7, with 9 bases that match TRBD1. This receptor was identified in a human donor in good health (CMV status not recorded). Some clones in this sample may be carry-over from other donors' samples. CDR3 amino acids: CASSPGQGRFRNDYEQYV. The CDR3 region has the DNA TGTGCCAGCAGTCCAGGACAGGGGAGGTTTAGGAATGACTACGAGCAGTACGTC.